Listed below are T cell receptor beta chains from one sample, sequenced in a study of shared clonotypes between healthy human individuals. The data were produced by immunoSEQ multiplex PCR, yet TCRdb's version contains in-frame clones alone and is incomplete. Here the sample spans approximately 530,000 clones, approximately 95% being singletons. Sequencing input: naive CD4+ T cells sorted from blood. The source is a woman in her twenties or thirties in good health. CDR3s include the opening cysteine and the closing phenylalanine or tryptophan. D genes are given only for firm matches. Expanded clones are given a class, and other clones once, few, many or no size at all.

j_gene | d_gene | v_gene | abundance | len | CDR3nt | CDR3aa
TRBJ2-5 | - | TRBV5-1 | - | 14 | TGCGCCAGCAGCTTGGGTCGGTCCCAAGAGACCCAGTACTTC | CASSLGRSQETQYF
TRBJ2-5 | - | TRBV4-2 | - | 17 | TGTGCCAGCAGCCAAGTGTTCTGGCGAGCGGAGCAAGAGACCCAGTACTTC | CASSQVFWRAEQETQYF
TRBJ2-6 | - | TRBV5-7 | - | 15 | TGTGCCAGCAGCCCCAGGGTAGGTGGGGCCAACGTCCTGACTTTC | CASSPRVGGANVLTF
TRBJ2-5 | TRBD2 | TRBV5-1 | - | 14 | TGCGCCAGCAGCGTCATGCGGGAGGGAGAGACCCAGTACTTC | CASSVMREGETQYF
TRBJ2-3 | - | TRBV5-1 | - | 13 | TGCGCCAGCAGCAACTCGGTCTCAGATACGCAGTATTTT | CASSNSVSDTQYF
TRBJ2-6 | - | TRBV18 | - | 16 | TGTGCCAGCTCACCAGTTCGGGAGTCTGGGGCCAACGTCCTGACTTTC | CASSPVRESGANVLTF
TRBJ2-7 | TRBD1 | TRBV5-1 | - | 16 | TGCGCCAGCAGCTTGGCCGAGGACAGGGGGGCCTACGAGCAGTACTTC | CASSLAEDRGAYEQYF
TRBJ2-7 | TRBD1 | TRBV4-1 | - | 15 | TGCGCCAGCAGCCAAACCGGGACAGGGCTTGACGAGCAGTACTTC | CASSQTGTGLDEQYF
TRBJ2-1 | - | TRBV4-1 | - | 16 | TGCGCCAGCAGCCAGGGGACCGCGAGCTCCTACAATGAGCAGTTCTTC | CASSQGTASSYNEQFF
TRBJ2-3 | TRBD1 | TRBV5-1 | - | 16 | TGCGCCAGCAGATCAACCGGGACAGGGCCCGCAGATACGCAGTATTTT | CASRSTGTGPADTQYF
TRBJ2-7 | TRBD1 | TRBV28 | - | 15 | TGTGCCAGCAGTGGCTCCGGGACAGTTCCCTACGAGCAGTACTTC | CASSGSGTVPYEQYF
TRBJ2-7 | - | TRBV4-2 | - | 13 | TGTGCCAGCAGCCAAGATGGGGGGATCGAGCAGTACTTC | CASSQDGGIEQYF
TRBJ2-7 | TRBD1 | TRBV28 | - | 14 | TGTGCCATCAAGAAGGACAGGGGTATTTACGAGCAGTACTTC | CAIKKDRGIYEQYF
TRBJ2-5 | TRBD2 | TRBV27 | - | 15 | TGTGCCAGCAGTTTTCTAGCGGGAAGACAAGAGACCCAGTACTTC | CASSFLAGRQETQYF
TRBJ2-4 | - | TRBV11-3 | once | 16 | TGTGCCAGCAGCTTAGATGCCGGGAAAGCCAAAAACATTCAGTACTTC | CASSLDAGKAKNIQYF
TRBJ2-3 | TRBD2 | TRBV11-1 | - | 19 | TGTGCCAGCAGCCACCCGGACCGGACTAGCGGGAGTGGCACAGATACGCAGTATTTT | CASSHPDRTSGSGTDTQYF
TRBJ2-1 | TRBD2 | TRBV18 | - | 15 | TGTGCCAGCTCACCACCGAGCGGGAGTTCCCATGAGCAGTTCTTC | CASSPPSGSSHEQFF
TRBJ1-1 | TRBD1 | TRBV29-1 | - | 14 | TGCAGCGTCAGCACGGACAGGGGAGGGACTGAAGCTTTCTTT | CSVSTDRGGTEAFF
TRBJ2-3 | - | TRBV2 | - | 12 | TGTGCCAGCAATATCGAGACAGATACGCAGTATTTT | CASNIETDTQYF
TRBJ1-3 | TRBD1 | TRBV4-1 | - | 17 | TGCGCCAGCAGCCAAGTATTGGGACAGGGTTCTGGAAACACCATATATTTT | CASSQVLGQGSGNTIYF
TRBJ1-2 | - | TRBV11-3 | - | 13 | TGTGCCAGCAGCCCTGAGGGGAACGGGGGCTACACCTTC | CASSPEGNGGYTF
TRBJ1-2 | - | TRBV10-3 | - | 14 | TGTGCCATCAGGTATTGGGGGCGAAGTCCCGGCTACACCTTC | CAIRYWGRSPGYTF
TRBJ2-7 | - | TRBV7-2 | - | 15 | TGTGCCAGCAGCTCTCGACTGGGGTTGTCCTACGAGCAGTACTTC | CASSSRLGLSYEQYF
TRBJ2-7 | TRBD2 | TRBV5-1 | - | 17 | TGCGCCAGCAGCTACAACGGACTAGCGGGAGCTAGCGACGAGCAGTACTTC | CASSYNGLAGASDEQYF
TRBJ2-2 | TRBD2 | TRBV5-4 | - | 16 | TGTGCCAGCAGCTTTGTGACTAGCAATTCTGGCGGGGAGCTGTTTTTT | CASSFVTSNSGGELFF
TRBJ1-3 | - | TRBV19 | - | 13 | TGTGCCAGTAGTATTTCCTCTGGAAACACCATATATTTT | CASSISSGNTIYF
TRBJ2-7 | - | TRBV28 | - | 12 | TGTGCCAGCACACTAGGATCCTACGAGCAGTACTTC | CASTLGSYEQYF
TRBJ2-1 | - | TRBV28 | - | 16 | TGTGCCAGCACCTTAAGGGTATCGAGGGCCTACAATGAGCAGTTCTTC | CASTLRVSRAYNEQFF